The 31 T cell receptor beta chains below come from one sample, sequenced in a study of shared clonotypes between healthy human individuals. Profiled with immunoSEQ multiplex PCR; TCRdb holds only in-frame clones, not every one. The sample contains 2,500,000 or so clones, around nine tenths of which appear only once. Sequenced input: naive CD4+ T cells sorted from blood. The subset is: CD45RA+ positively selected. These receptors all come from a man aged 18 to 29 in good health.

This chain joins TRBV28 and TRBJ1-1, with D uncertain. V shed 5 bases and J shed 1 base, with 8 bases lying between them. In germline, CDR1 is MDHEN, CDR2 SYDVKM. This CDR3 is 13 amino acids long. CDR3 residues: CASSPSQNTEAFF. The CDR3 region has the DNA TGTGCCAGCAGTCCATCACAGAACACTGAAGCTTTCTTT.

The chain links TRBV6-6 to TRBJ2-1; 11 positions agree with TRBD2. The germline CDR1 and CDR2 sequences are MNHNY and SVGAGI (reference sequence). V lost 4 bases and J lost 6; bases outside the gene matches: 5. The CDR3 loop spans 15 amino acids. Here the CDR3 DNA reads TGTGCCAGCAGTTTTAGCGGGGGGGTCTCCAATGAGCAGTTCTTC. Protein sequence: CASSFSGGVSNEQFF.

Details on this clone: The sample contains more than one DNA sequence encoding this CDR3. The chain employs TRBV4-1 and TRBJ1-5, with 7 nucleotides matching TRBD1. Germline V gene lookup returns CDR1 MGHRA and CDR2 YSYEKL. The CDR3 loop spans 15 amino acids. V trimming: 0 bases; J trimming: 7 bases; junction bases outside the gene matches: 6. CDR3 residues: CASSQDRQGYQPQHF. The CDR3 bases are TGCGCCAGCAGCCAAGATCGACAGGGATACCAGCCCCAGCATTTT.

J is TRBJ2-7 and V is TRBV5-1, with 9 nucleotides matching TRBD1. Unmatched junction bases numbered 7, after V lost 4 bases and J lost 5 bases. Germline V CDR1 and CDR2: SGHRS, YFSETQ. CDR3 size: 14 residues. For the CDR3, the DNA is TGCGCCAGCAGCCCGGGACAGGGTAAGCACGAGCAGTACTTC. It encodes CASSPGQGKHEQYF.

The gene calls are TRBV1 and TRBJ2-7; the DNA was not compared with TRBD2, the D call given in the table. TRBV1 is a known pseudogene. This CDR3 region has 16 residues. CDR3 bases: TGCACCAGCAGCCAAGTAACGGGGACTAGCGGGTACGAGCAGTACTTC. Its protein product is CTSSQVTGTSGYEQYF.

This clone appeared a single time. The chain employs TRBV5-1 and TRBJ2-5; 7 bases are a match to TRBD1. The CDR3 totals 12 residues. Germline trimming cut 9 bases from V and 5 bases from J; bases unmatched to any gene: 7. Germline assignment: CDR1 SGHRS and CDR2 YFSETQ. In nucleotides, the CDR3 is TGCGCCACCCAAGGGGGCGGTGAGACCCAGTACTTC. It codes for CATQGGGETQYF.

The chain's CDR3 is CASSLSGTGGLQETQYF. CDR3 nucleotide sequence: TGCGCCAGCAGCTTGTCTGGGACAGGGGGACTCCAAGAGACCCAGTACTTC. This sequence joins TRBV5-1 and TRBJ2-5, with 11 bases matching TRBD1. The CDR3 consists of 17 residues. The germline gives CDR1 SGHRS, CDR2 YFSETQ. V lost 1 base, J lost 1 base, and 6 bases stayed unmatched.

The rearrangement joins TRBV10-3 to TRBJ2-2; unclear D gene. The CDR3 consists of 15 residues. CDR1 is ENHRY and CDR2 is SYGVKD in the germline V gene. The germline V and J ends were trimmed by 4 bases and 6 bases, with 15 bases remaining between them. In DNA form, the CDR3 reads TGTGCCATCAGTGTGGACGGTTTAACCGCCGGGGAGCTGTTTTTT. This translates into CAISVDGLTAGELFF.

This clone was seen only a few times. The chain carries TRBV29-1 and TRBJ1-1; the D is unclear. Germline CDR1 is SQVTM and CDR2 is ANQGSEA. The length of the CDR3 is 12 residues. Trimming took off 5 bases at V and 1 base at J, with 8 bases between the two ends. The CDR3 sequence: CSVRTWNTEAFF. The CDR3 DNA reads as TGCAGCGTTAGGACCTGGAACACTGAAGCTTTCTTT.

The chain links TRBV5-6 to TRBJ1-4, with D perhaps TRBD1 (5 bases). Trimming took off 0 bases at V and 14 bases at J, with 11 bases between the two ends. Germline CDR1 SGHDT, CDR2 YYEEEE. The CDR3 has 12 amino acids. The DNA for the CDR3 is TGTGCCAGCAGCTTGGGGGTCGGGGGGCTGTTTTTT. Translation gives CASSLGVGGLFF.

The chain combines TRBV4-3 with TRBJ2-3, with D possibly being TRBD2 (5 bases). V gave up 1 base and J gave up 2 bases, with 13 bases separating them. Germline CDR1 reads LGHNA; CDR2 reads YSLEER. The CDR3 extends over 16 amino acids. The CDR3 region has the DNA TGCGCCAGCAGCCAAGCCGCGGGTAGACTCACAGATACGCAGTATTTT. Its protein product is CASSQAAGRLTDTQYF.

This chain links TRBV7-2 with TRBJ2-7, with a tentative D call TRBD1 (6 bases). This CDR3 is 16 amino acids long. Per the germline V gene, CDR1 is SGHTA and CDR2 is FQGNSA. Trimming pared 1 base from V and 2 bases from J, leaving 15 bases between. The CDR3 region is CASSLDTGTPTYEQYF. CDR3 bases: TGTGCCAGCAGCTTAGACACCGGGACACCGACCTACGAGCAGTACTTC.

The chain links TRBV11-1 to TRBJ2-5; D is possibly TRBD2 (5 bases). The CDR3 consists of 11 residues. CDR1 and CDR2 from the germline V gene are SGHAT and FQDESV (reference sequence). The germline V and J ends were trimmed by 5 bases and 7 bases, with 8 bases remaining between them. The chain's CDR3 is CASSREGTQYF. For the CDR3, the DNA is TGTGCCAGCAGCCGGGAAGGGACCCAGTACTTC. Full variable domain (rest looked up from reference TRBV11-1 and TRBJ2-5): EAEVAQSPRYKITEKSQAVAFWCDPISGHATLYWYRQILGQGPELLVQFQDESVVDDSQLPKDRFSAERLKGVDSTLKIQPAELGDSAMYLCASSREGTQYFGPGTRLLVL.

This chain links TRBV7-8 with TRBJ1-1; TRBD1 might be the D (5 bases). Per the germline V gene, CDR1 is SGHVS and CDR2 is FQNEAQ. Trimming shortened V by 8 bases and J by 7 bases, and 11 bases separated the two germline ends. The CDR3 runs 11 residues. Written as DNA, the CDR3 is TGTGCCAGCGGGGCATTCAGTGAAGCTTTCTTT. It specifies CASGAFSEAFF.

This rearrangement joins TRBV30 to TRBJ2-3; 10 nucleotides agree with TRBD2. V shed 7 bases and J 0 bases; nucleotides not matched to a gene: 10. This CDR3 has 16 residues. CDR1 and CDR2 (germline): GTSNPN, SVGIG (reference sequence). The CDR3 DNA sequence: TGTGCCTACAGACTCGGACTAGCGGTTAGCACAGATACGCAGTATTTT. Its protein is CAYRLGLAVSTDTQYF.

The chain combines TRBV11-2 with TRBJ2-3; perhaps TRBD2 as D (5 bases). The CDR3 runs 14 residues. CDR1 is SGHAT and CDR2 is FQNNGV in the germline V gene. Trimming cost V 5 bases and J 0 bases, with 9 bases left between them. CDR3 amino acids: CASSRRVSTDTQYF. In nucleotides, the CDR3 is TGTGCCAGCAGCCGGCGGGTCAGCACAGATACGCAGTATTTT.

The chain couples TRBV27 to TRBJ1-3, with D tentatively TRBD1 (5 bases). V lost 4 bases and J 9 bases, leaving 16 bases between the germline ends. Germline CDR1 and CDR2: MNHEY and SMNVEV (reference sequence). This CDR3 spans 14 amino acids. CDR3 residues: CASSSHSGGATIYF. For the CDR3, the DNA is TGTGCCAGCAGTTCCCACAGTGGGGGAGCCACCATATATTTT.

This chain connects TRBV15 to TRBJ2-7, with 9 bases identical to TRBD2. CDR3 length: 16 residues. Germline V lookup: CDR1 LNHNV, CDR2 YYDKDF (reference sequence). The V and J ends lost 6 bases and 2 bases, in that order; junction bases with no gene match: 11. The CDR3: CATRDYSGSTPYEQYF. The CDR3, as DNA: TGTGCCACCAGGGATTATAGCGGGAGCACCCCCTACGAGCAGTACTTC.

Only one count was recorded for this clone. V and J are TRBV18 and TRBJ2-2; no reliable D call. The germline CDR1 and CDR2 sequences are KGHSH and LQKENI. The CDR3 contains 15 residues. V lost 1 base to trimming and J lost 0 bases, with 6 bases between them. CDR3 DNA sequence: TGTGCCAGCTCACCACAGGTGGCGAACACCGGGGAGCTGTTTTTT. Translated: CASSPQVANTGELFF. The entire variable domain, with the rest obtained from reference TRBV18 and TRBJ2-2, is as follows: NAGVMQNPRHLVRRRGQEARLRCSPMKGHSHVYWYRQLPEEGLKFMVYLQKENIIDESGMPKERFSAEFPKEGPSILRIQQVVRGDSAAYFCASSPQVANTGELFFGEGSRLTVL.

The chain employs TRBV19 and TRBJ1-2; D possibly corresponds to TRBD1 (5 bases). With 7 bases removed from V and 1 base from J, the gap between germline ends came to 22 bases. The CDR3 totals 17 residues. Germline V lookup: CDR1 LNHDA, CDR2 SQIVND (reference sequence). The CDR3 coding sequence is TGTGCCAGTACCGAGGGGTCGTGGCTTCTGAATAACTATGGCTACACCTTC. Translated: CASTEGSWLLNNYGYTF.

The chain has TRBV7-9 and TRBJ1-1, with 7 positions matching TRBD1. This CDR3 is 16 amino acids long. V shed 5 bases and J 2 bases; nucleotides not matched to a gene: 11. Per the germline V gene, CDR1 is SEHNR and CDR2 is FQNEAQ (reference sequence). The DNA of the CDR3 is TGTGCCAGCAGCCCCGACAGGGTTGTAACCAACACTGAAGCTTTCTTT. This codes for CASSPDRVVTNTEAFF.

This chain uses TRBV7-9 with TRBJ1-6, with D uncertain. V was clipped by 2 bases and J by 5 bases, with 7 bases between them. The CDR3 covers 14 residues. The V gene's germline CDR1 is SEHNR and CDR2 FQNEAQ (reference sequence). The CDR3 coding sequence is TGTGCCAGCAGCTTACTCGGGGATAATTCACCCCTCCACTTT. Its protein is CASSLLGDNSPLHF.

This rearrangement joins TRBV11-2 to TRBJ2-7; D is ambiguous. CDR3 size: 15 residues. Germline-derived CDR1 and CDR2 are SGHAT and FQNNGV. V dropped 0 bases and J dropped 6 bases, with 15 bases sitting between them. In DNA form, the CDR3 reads TGTGCCAGCAGCTTAGATCGGGTTTCCCTAGTCGAGCAGTACTTC. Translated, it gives CASSLDRVSLVEQYF.

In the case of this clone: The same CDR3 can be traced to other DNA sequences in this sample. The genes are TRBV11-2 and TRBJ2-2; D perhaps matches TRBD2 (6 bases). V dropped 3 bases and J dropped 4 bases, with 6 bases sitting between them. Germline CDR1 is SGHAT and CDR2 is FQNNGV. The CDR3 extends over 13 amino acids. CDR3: CASSFGGTGELFF. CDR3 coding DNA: TGTGCCAGCAGCTTCGGGGGCACCGGGGAGCTGTTTTTT.

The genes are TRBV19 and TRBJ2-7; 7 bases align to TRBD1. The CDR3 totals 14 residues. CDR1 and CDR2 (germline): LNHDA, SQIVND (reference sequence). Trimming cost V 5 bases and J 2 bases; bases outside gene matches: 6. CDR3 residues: CASSPWDRTYEQYF. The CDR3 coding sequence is TGTGCCAGTAGTCCCTGGGACAGAACCTACGAGCAGTACTTC.

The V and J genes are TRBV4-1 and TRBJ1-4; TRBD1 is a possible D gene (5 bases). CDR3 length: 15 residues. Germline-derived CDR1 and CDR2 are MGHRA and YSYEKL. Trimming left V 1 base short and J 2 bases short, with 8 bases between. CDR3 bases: TGCGCCAGCAGCCAAGTGGGGGGGACTAATGAAAAACTGTTTTTT. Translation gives CASSQVGGTNEKLFF.

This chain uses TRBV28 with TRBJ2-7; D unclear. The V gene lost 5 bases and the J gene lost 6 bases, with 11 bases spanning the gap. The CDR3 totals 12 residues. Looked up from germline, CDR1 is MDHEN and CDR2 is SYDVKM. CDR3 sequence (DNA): TGTGCCAGCAGTCCTATAATGCGCGAGCAGTACTTC. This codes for CASSPIMREQYF.

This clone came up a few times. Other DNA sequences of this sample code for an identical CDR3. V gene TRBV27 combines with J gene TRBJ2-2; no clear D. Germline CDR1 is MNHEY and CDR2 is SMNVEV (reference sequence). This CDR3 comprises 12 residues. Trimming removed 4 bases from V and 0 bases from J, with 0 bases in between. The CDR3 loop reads CASSSNTGELFF. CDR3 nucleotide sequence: TGTGCCAGCAGTTCGAACACCGGGGAGCTGTTTTTT.

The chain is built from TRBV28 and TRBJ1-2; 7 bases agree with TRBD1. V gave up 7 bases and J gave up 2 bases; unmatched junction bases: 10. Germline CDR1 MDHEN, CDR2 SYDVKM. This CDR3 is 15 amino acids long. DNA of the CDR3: TGTGCCAGCATCGTACTAGGGGGCAGAAACTATGGCTACACCTTC. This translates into CASIVLGGRNYGYTF.

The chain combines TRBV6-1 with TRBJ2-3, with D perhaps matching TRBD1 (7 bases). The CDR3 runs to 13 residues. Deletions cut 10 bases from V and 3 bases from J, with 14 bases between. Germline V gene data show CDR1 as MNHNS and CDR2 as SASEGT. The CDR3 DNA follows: TGTGCCATCCAGACAGGGACTACAGATACGCAGTATTTT. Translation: CAIQTGTTDTQYF.

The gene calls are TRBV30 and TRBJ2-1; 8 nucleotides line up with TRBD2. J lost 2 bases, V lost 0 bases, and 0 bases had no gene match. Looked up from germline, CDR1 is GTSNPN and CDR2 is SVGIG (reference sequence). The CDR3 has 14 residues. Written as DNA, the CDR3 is TGTGCCTGGAGTGTCGGGGGGGCCTACAATGAGCAGTTCTTC. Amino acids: CAWSVGGAYNEQFF.